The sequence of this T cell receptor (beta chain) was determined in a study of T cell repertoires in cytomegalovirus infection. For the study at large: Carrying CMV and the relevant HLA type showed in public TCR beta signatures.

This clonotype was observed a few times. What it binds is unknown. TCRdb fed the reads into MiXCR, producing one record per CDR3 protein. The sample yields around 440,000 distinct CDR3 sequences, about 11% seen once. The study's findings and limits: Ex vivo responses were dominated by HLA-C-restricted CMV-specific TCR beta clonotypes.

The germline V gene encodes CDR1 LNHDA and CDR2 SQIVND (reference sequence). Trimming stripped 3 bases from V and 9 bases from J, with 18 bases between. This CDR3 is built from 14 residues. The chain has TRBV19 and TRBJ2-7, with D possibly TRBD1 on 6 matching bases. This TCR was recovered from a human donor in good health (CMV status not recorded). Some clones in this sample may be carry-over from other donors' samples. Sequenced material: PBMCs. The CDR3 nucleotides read TGTGCCAGTAGTATCGGGGACACCCTCCGGGTGCAGTACTTC. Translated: CASSIGDTLRVQYF.